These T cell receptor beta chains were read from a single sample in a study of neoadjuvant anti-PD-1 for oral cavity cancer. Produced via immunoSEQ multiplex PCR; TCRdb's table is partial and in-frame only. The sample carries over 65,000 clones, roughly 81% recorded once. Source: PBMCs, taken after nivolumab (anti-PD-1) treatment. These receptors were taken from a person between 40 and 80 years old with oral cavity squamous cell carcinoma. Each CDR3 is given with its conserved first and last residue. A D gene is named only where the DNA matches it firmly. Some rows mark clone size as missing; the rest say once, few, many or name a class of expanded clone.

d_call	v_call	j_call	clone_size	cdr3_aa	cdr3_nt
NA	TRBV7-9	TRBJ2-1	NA	CASSLGDFDNEQFF	TGTGCCAGCAGCTTAGGGGACTTTGACAATGAGCAGTTCTTC
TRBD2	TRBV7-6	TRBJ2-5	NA	CASSLQTSGTGAQYF	TGTGCCAGCAGCCTACAGACTAGCGGGACGGGGGCCCAGTACTTC
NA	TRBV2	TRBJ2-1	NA	CATRSAGTVSLQTFF	TGTGCCACCAGAAGCGCCGGGACTGTCTCCCTACAAACGTTCTTC
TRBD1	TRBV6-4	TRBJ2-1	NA	CASSDLAGTAYNEQFF	TGTGCCAGCAGTGACCTAGCTGGGACAGCTTACAATGAGCAGTTCTTC
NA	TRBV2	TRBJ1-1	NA	CASSGEGNTEAFF	TGTGCCAGCAGCGGGGAGGGGAACACTGAAGCTTTCTTT
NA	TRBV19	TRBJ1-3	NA	CASSGDGNTIYF	TGTGCCAGTAGTGGTGATGGAAACACCATATATTTT
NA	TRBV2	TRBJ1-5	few	CASSSQIDQPQHF	TGTGCCAGCAGTAGTCAGATAGATCAGCCCCAGCATTTT
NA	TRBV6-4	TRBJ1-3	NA	CASPPKMTGNTIYF	TGTGCCAGTCCGCCCAAAATGACGGGAAACACCATATATTTT
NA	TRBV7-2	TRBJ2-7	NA	CASSLATGTYEQYF	TGTGCCAGCAGCTTAGCGACAGGCACCTACGAGCAGTACTTC
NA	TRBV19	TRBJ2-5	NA	CASSKSGNLETQYF	TGTGCCAGTAGTAAGTCCGGGAATCTGGAGACCCAGTACTTC
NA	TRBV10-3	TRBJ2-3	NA	CAISESPTDTQYF	TGTGCCATCAGTGAGTCCCCCACAGATACGCAGTATTTT
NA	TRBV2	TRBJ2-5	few	CATAPEVQETQYF	TGTGCCACCGCACCCGAGGTCCAAGAGACCCAGTACTTC
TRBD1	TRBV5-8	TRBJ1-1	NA	CASSMPGAGGTEAFF	TGTGCCAGCAGCATGCCGGGGGCAGGGGGCACTGAAGCTTTCTTT
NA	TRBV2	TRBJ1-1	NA	CASSGEETEAFF	TGTGCCAGCAGCGGCGAAGAGACTGAAGCTTTCTTT
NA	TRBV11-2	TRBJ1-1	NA	CASSPLPGNTEAFF	TGTGCCAGCAGCCCCCTCCCAGGGAACACTGAAGCTTTCTTT
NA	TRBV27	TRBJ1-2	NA	CASGRGNYGYTF	TGTGCCAGCGGAAGGGGGAACTATGGCTACACCTTC
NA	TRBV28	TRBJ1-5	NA	CASSDYSNQPQHF	TGTGCCAGCAGTGATTATAGCAATCAGCCCCAGCATTTT
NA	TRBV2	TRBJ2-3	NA	CASSEGYRAVGTDTQYF	TGTGCCAGCAGTGAAGGCTACAGGGCGGTGGGCACAGATACGCAGTATTTT
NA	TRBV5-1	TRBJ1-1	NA	CASSARSPDSLNTEAFF	TGCGCCAGCAGCGCCCGATCCCCGGACAGCTTGAACACTGAAGCTTTCTTT
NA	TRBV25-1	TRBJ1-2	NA	CASSEFKEGGGYTF	TGTGCCAGCAGTGAATTCAAGGAGGGCGGCGGCTACACCTTC
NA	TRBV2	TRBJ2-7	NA	CASRQSTYEQYF	TGTGCCAGCAGACAGAGTACCTACGAGCAGTACTTC
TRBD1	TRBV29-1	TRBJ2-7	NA	CSVEMGTGGYEQYF	TGCAGCGTTGAAATGGGGACAGGGGGCTACGAGCAGTACTTC
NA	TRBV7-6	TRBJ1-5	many	CASSWDSNQPQHF	TGTGCCAGCAGCTGGGACTCCAATCAGCCCCAGCATTTT